This is a list of T cell receptor beta chains from one sample in a study of identical twins. TCRdb re-analysed the 5' RACE reads in MiXCR, keeping a single row per CDR3 protein. Among 1.5 million to 2 million distinct CDR3 sequences listed, roughly 35% were seen once. Sequencing input: cord blood. The source is a newborn girl in good health. Both conserved end residues are part of each CDR3. Each record gives: D gene, clone size, V gene, J gene, CDR3 DNA, CDR3 protein. A D gene is named only where the DNA matches it firmly. Clone size is not always given. Where it is, it says once, few, many or a class for expanded clones.

D gene: TRBD1; clone size: few; V gene: TRBV7-2; J gene: TRBJ1-4; CDR3 DNA: TGTGCCAGCAGCTTCAAAAGACAGGGGGGAAATGAAAAACTGTTTTTT; CDR3 protein: CASSFKRQGGNEKLFF
D gene: TRBD2; clone size: few; V gene: TRBV28; J gene: TRBJ2-5; CDR3 DNA: TGTGCCAGCAGTTTACGGCTAGCGGGAGGGAAAGAGACCCAGTACTTC; CDR3 protein: CASSLRLAGGKETQYF
D gene: .; clone size: few; V gene: TRBV6-2/TRBV6-3; J gene: TRBJ1-5; CDR3 DNA: TGTGCCAGCAGTTACTCGTCCTTTCCAGGCAATCAGCCCCAGCATTTT; CDR3 protein: CASSYSSFPGNQPQHF
D gene: TRBD1; clone size: few; V gene: TRBV27; J gene: TRBJ1-5; CDR3 DNA: TGTGCCAGCAGTCCACGACAGGGCTTAATAGGCAATCAGCCCCAGCATTTT; CDR3 protein: CASSPRQGLIGNQPQHF
D gene: .; clone size: .; V gene: TRBV12-5; J gene: TRBJ2-3; CDR3 DNA: TGTGCTAGTGGTGGCAGGGGAGATACGCAGTATTTT; CDR3 protein: CASGGRGDTQYF
D gene: TRBD2; clone size: few; V gene: TRBV20-1; J gene: TRBJ2-4; CDR3 DNA: TGCAGTGTCGTGACTAGCGGGAGGGGTAACATTCAGTACTTC; CDR3 protein: CSVVTSGRGNIQYF
D gene: .; clone size: .; V gene: TRBV27; J gene: TRBJ2-7; CDR3 DNA: TGTGCCAGCAGGCCTACTAGCCCGCGGGGCTACAATGAGCAGTACTTC; CDR3 protein: CASRPTSPRGYNEQYF
D gene: TRBD1; clone size: few; V gene: TRBV6-2/TRBV6-3; J gene: TRBJ2-7; CDR3 DNA: TGTGCCAGCAGTGCCCAGACAGGGGCCTACGAGCAGTACTTC; CDR3 protein: CASSAQTGAYEQYF
D gene: TRBD2; clone size: few; V gene: TRBV7-2; J gene: TRBJ2-5; CDR3 DNA: TGTGCCAGCAGCCCTAGATCTAGCGGGGGTTCCTACAATGAGCAGTACTTC; CDR3 protein: CASSPRSSGGSYNEQYF
D gene: .; clone size: .; V gene: TRBV20-1; J gene: TRBJ2-7; CDR3 DNA: TGCAGTGGGGCAGGGACTCCTAAAAACTACGAGCAGTACTTC; CDR3 protein: CSGAGTPKNYEQYF
D gene: TRBD1; clone size: .; V gene: TRBV28; J gene: TRBJ1-1; CDR3 DNA: TGTGCCAGCACCTCGCAGGGGACAGGTAAAGCTGAAGCTTTCTTT; CDR3 protein: CASTSQGTGKAEAFF
D gene: .; clone size: .; V gene: TRBV6-6; J gene: TRBJ1-1; CDR3 DNA: TGTGCCAGTTTAAAACAGGCCATGAACACTGAAGCTTTCTTT; CDR3 protein: CASLKQAMNTEAFF
D gene: .; clone size: few; V gene: TRBV6-1; J gene: TRBJ2-3; CDR3 DNA: TGTGCCAGCAAGTCGGGACCTAGCACAGATACGCAGTATTTT; CDR3 protein: CASKSGPSTDTQYF
D gene: TRBD1; clone size: .; V gene: TRBV27; J gene: TRBJ1-1; CDR3 DNA: TGTGCCAGCAGTTTAAGGGTCGCAGGGGGCCCGAACACTGAAGCTTTCTTT; CDR3 protein: CASSLRVAGGPNTEAFF